This T cell receptor beta chain was found in a study of CD8 T cells in ankylosing spondylitis. A single record per CDR3 protein comes from TCRdb applying MiXCR to the 5' RACE reads. Of around 250,000 distinct CDR3 sequences listed, approximately 20% are singletons. Germline CDR1 is LGHNT and CDR2 is FRNRAP. This CDR3 is built from 17 residues. The V and J ends lost 3 bases and 9 bases, in that order; junction bases with no gene match: 13. Study-wide points: Among TCR beta sequences, a motif of eight highly homologous variants appeared characteristic of ankylosing spondylitis blood.

A word on this clonotype: Its target is not known.

The chain has TRBV12-5 and TRBJ2-1, with 11 bases identical to TRBD1. The sequence came from a male donor with ankylosing spondylitis or in good health (not recorded which). The sequencing sample was made of blood, either unsorted or a sorted T cell fraction (not recorded which). CDR3 bases: TGTGCTAGTGGTTTAGCCCTGCGGGACAGGGGGTCTGGTGAGCAGTTCTTC. It codes for CASGLALRDRGSGEQFF. The variable domain in full, with the rest retrieved from reference TRBV12-5 and TRBJ2-1, is DARVTQTPRHKVTEMGQEVTMRCQPILGHNTVFWYRQTMMQGLELLAYFRNRAPLDDSGMPKDRFSAEMPDATLATLKIQPSEPRDSAVYFCASGLALRDRGSGEQFFGPGTRLTVL.